What follows describes a single T cell receptor beta chain. Its specificity is unknown. The data derive from a study of a mutant IDH1 vaccine in newly diagnosed glioma. At the level of the study: Once 4-6 weeks had passed after radiotherapy alone, vaccination started, or it started with temozolomide cycles. Those enrolled had earlier been treated with radiotherapy, temozolomide, or both, mostly both.

Time point reported: week 35, safety follow-up. Alongside topical imiquimod, each dose of vaccine comprised 300 ug of mutant IDH1 20-mer peptide. The CDR3 runs 16 residues. In germline, CDR1 is WSHSY, CDR2 SAAADI. With 4 bases clipped from V and 5 bases from J, the junction kept 10 bases outside the gene matches. The assay was immunoSEQ multiplex PCR, and TCRdb's table has in-frame clones only and misses some. Of about 45,000 clones in the sample, 92% were seen once. The receptor's source is a man aged 50-59 years with glioma. V and J are TRBV10-2 and TRBJ2-2; TRBD2 matches at 7 bases. The specimen comprised PBMCs, sampled from a glioma patient whose treatment included an IDH1 peptide vaccine. The CDR3 sequence is CASSGGGSGSTGELFF. The CDR3 bases are TGCGCCAGCAGTGGCGGCGGGAGTGGGTCGACCGGGGAGCTGTTTTTT.